The rows below give T cell receptor beta chains drawn from one sample of a study of CD8+ T cells in alopecia areata. Clones were sequenced by immunoSEQ multiplex PCR, and TCRdb holds only the in-frame ones, with some missing. This repertoire shows about 110,000 clones, roughly 50% found once; its top ten account for 12%. This material consisted of CD8+ T cells sorted from blood, taken at week 24, from a patient treated with tofacitinib. The receptors originated from a human donor with alopecia areata. CDR3s include the opening cysteine and the closing phenylalanine or tryptophan.

>TRBJ2-2|TRBV11-1
CASSFSWGPYTGELFF
>TRBJ1-4|TRBV4-1
CASRNGRINEKLFF
>TRBJ1-4|TRBV5-1
CASSLEVGVEDEKLFF
>TRBJ2-3|TRBV27
CASSWTGHTDTQYF
>TRBJ2-2|TRBV7-9
CASSSPVSGLNTGELFF
>TRBJ1-1|TRBV5-6
CASSLYNVNTEAFF
>TRBJ2-7|TRBV30
CAWETSGSPYEQYF
>TRBJ2-2|TRBV5-4
CASSLEVGELFF
>TRBJ2-5|TRBV2
CASTRETQYF
>TRBJ2-7|TRBV6-5
CASSYPDHEQYF
>TRBJ1-1|TRBV30
CAWSVVNTEAFF
>TRBJ2-7|TRBV6-5
CASSYFAGYEQYF
>TRBJ1-4|TRBV5-1
CASSLVRKHEKLFF
>TRBJ2-2|TRBV2
CASSLDRDYTGELFF
>TRBJ2-7|TRBV19
CASSPSGVEQYF
>TRBJ1-1|TRBV7-9
CASSPGLLGTEAFF
>TRBJ1-5|TRBV2
CASSTGIVSNQPQHF
>TRBJ1-1|TRBV6-5
CASRIGLNTEAFF
>TRBJ1-5|TRBV29-1
CSVGARVDQPQHF
>TRBJ2-3|TRBV13
CASSSRTGAIDTQYF
>TRBJ1-1|TRBV30
CAWSITTNTEAFF
>TRBJ2-7|TRBV7-9
CASSSRTSYEQYF
>TRBJ2-3|TRBV4-1
CASSHLTGDTQYF
>TRBJ1-2|TRBV7-2
CASSPEGRGYTF
>TRBJ2-1|TRBV18
CASSVDYNEQFF
>TRBJ1-1|TRBV6-1
CASSEARPGQPNTEAFF
>TRBJ1-2|TRBV9
CASSPGTEVRYGYTF
>TRBJ2-7|TRBV11-2
CASSYTYEQYF
>TRBJ2-6|TRBV6-5
CASSLVSGANVLTF
>TRBJ1-1|TRBV29-1
CSAIGTTLEAFF
>TRBJ2-5|TRBV11-2
CASSFTHQTEETQYF
>TRBJ2-7|TRBV13
CASSSDRDEQYF
>TRBJ1-1|TRBV4-1
CASSQGGGNTEAFF
>TRBJ2-3|TRBV30
CAWDRDRTDTQYF
>TRBJ1-2|TRBV7-9
CASSLGVRRMAPRTF
>TRBJ2-1|TRBV7-8
CASSPRTVEQFF
>TRBJ1-6|TRBV4-2
CASSQEASPLHF
>TRBJ1-1|TRBV29-1
CSVVAGDTEAFF
>TRBJ2-1|TRBV5-1
CASSSWDTNEQFF
>TRBJ2-1|TRBV30
CAWSVLGGWNEQFF
>TRBJ2-3|TRBV6-1
CASSDLRGSGGSDTQYF
>TRBJ2-5|TRBV5-6
CASSLISQGIQGETQYF
>TRBJ1-6|TRBV27
CASTRIQGGSPLHF
>TRBJ1-5|TRBV7-8
CASSVLRGPSNQPQHF
>TRBJ2-5|TRBV15
CATSRDRGETQYF
>TRBJ1-2|TRBV14
CASSRRGGFFGYTF
>TRBJ2-3|TRBV27
CASSDGGLSTDTQYF
>TRBJ1-5|TRBV9
CASSKGSNQPQHF